These 8 T cell receptor beta chains were sequenced from one sample in a study of T-cell memory formation after mild COVID-19. In TCRdb, the 5' RACE reads were re-called with MiXCR into one record per CDR3 protein. The table shows 300,000 to 400,000 distinct CDR3 sequences, with 28% occurring only once. Sequenced material: PBMCs or a T cell subset sorted from them (not recorded which). Receptor source: an adult woman who had mild COVID-19 (a few samples of this study predate the infection). Cell type and time point are not known.

This clonotype was observed a few times. The rearrangement joins TRBV5-1 to TRBJ2-1; maybe TRBD2 (6 bases). The CDR3 length is 15 residues. Germline CDR1 reads SGHRS; CDR2 reads YFSETQ. Trimming removed 4 bases from V and 3 bases from J, with 14 bases in between. In DNA, the CDR3 is TGCGCCAGCAGCCCCTTCGGGGGTAGCTACAATGAGCAGTTCTTC. It encodes CASSPFGGSYNEQFF.

This clonotype was observed a handful of times. The V and J genes are TRBV24-1 and TRBJ1-1; D is uncertain. Germline CDR1 is KGHDR and CDR2 is SFDVKD. Trimming stripped 2 bases from V and 3 bases from J, with 18 bases between. The CDR3 runs 17 residues. The CDR3 spells CATSDSRTAAADTEAFF. CDR3 nucleotide sequence: TGTGCCACCAGTGATTCGAGGACGGCGGCGGCGGACACTGAAGCTTTCTTT.

V and J are TRBV7-8 and TRBJ2-3; 10 nucleotides line up with TRBD2. This CDR3 contains 16 residues. V dropped 5 bases and J dropped 3; count of bases not matched to a gene: 8. The germline V gene has CDR1 SGHVS and CDR2 FQNEAQ. The CDR3 region is CASSESPTSGTDTQYF. For the CDR3, the DNA is TGTGCCAGCAGCGAGAGTCCGACTAGCGGGACAGATACGCAGTATTTT.

The chain has TRBV7-9 and TRBJ2-5, with 10 bases that match TRBD2. The CDR3 contains 15 residues. V lost 5 bases, J lost 5 bases, and 8 bases stayed unmatched. Germline-derived CDR1 and CDR2 are SEHNR and FQNEAQ (reference sequence). CDR3 coding DNA: TGTGCCAGCAGCCCCAGGAGCGGGGGGGTCGAGACCCAGTACTTC. This translates into CASSPRSGGVETQYF.

This clonotype is a singleton in its sample. The V call is TRBV5-1, the J call TRBJ1-6, with TRBD1 matching over 7 bases. CDR1 is SGHRS and CDR2 is YFSETQ in the germline V gene. V dropped 1 base and J dropped 2; count of bases not matched to a gene: 9. The CDR3 is 18 amino acids. The CDR3: CASSLTLRQGTYNSPLHF. CDR3 DNA sequence: TGCGCCAGCAGCTTGACACTTAGACAGGGAACCTATAATTCACCCCTCCACTTT.

Only a few counts were recorded for this clonotype. V usage is TRBV29-1 and J usage is TRBJ1-1; 10 bases align to TRBD1. Trimming took 3 bases from V and 4 from J; bases not matched to a gene: 5. The germline gives CDR1 SQVTM, CDR2 ANQGSEA. The CDR3 spans 14 residues. The CDR3 here is CSVEDRGRGTEAFF. Written as DNA, the CDR3 is TGCAGCGTTGAGGACAGGGGGAGAGGCACTGAAGCTTTCTTT.

The V and J genes are TRBV12-3 or TRBV12-4 and TRBJ2-7, with D possibly being TRBD2 (7 bases). Trimming cost V 5 bases and J 1 base, with 15 bases left between them. The CDR3 consists of 15 residues. CDR3 protein: CASSLLGGGSYEQYF. DNA of the CDR3: TGTGCCAGCAGTCTCCTAGGGGGGGGATCCTACGAGCAGTACTTC.

This clonotype turned up a few times. The rearrangement links TRBV5-1 to TRBJ2-1, with a possible D match to TRBD2 (6 bases). V shed 7 bases and J shed 8 bases, with 19 bases lying between them. The CDR3 is made up of 14 amino acids. Germline lookup yields CDR1 SGHRS and CDR2 YFSETQ. CDR3 bases: TGCGCCAGCGAGGCGGGGTCTTCCGGTGATGAGCAGTTCTTC. Amino acid sequence: CASEAGSSGDEQFF.